This TCR beta chain was identified in a study of cytomegalovirus exposure and HLA in healthy donors. Overall study findings and caveats: V segments that were indistinguishable, TRBV6-2 and TRBV6-3 among them, were omitted from analysis. Beyond CMV serostatus, there was no information to go on about immune exposure. Association of approximately 16,000 TCR beta sequences with HLA alleles was found at 0.05 false discovery rate in a later analysis. Further analysis was carried out later, and it showed several of the most significant clusters appearing linked to common viral pathogens.

Vbeta (60) and Jbeta (13) primers were used in the PCR. TCRdb keeps only in-frame clones here, not all; method: immunoSEQ multiplex PCR. The sample has about 150,000 clones, and its top ten clones hold around 1.6%. The CDR3 spans 15 residues. The V gene's germline CDR1 is WNHNN and CDR2 SYGVQD (reference sequence). Trimming took 7 bases from V and 1 from J; bases not matched to a gene: 7. Worth noting for this clone: Its target is unknown.

This receptor was taken from a woman aged 50 to 60 in good health and CMV-seronegative. Sequencing used PBMCs. The rearrangement links TRBV10-1 to TRBJ1-1, with 9 positions matching TRBD1. The CDR3 bases are TGCGCCAGCACCCACAGGGGGCGAAGGAACACTGAAGCTTTCTTT. It yields the protein CASTHRGRRNTEAFF.